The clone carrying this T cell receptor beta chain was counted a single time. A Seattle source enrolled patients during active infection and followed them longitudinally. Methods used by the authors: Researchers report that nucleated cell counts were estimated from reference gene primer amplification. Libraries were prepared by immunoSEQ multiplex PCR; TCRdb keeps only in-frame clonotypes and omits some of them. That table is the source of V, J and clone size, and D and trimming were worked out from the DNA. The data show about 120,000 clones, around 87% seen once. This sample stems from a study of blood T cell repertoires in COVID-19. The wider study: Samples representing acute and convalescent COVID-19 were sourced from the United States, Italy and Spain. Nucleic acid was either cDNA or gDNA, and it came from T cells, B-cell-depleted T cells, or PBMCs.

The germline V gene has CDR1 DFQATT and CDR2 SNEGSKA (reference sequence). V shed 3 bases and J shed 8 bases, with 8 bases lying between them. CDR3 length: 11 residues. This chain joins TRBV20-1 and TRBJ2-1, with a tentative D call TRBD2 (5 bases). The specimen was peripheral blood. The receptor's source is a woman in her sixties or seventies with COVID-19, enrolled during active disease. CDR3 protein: CSASGVDEQFF. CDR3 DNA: TGCAGTGCTAGCGGGGTTGATGAGCAGTTCTTC.